These T cell receptor beta chains were read from a single sample in a study of blood T cell repertoires in COVID-19. The repertoire was sequenced with immunoSEQ multiplex PCR; TCRdb's copy has only in-frame clones and lacks some. This sample has fewer than 300,000 clones, with about four fifths found just once. Sample: peripheral blood. The receptors derive from a woman aged 60-75 years with active or convalescent COVID-19. The CDR3 runs from the conserved cysteine through the conserved F or W. A D gene is named only where the DNA matches it firmly. Expanded clones get a size class; other rows say once, few or many, or leave the size out.

TRBV12-5,TRBJ1-5,NA,NA,CASGPSGQPQHF,TGTGCTAGTGGTCCCTCGGGGCAGCCCCAGCATTTT
TRBV4-2,TRBJ1-1,TRBD1,once,CASSQVIGTDKNTEAFF,TGTGCCAGCAGCCAAGTAATTGGGACAGACAAGAACACTGAAGCTTTCTTT
TRBV2,TRBJ1-2,TRBD1,NA,CASSKTGPYGYTF,TGTGCCAGCAGTAAGACAGGGCCGTATGGCTACACCTTC
TRBV6-5,TRBJ2-7,TRBD1,NA,CASSYFRDRIYEQYF,TGTGCCAGCAGCTACTTCCGGGACAGGATCTACGAGCAGTACTTC
TRBV7-9,TRBJ1-4,TRBD1,NA,CASSPTGALNEKLFF,TGTGCCAGCAGCCCTACAGGGGCGCTGAATGAAAAACTGTTTTTT
TRBV27,TRBJ1-1,TRBD1,few,CASRTGWDTEAFF,TGTGCCAGCCGGACAGGGTGGGACACTGAAGCTTTCTTT
TRBV6-5,TRBJ1-4,NA,NA,CASSKQWTESEKLFF,TGTGCCAGCAGCAAACAATGGACAGAAAGTGAAAAACTGTTTTTT
TRBV7-6,TRBJ1-1,NA,few,CASSLAHFGGSTEAFF,TGTGCCAGCAGCTTAGCGCATTTCGGGGGTTCCACTGAAGCTTTCTTT
TRBV7-3,TRBJ2-7,NA,NA,CASSLFKGETYEQYF,TGTGCCAGCAGCTTATTTAAGGGGGAGACCTACGAGCAGTACTTC
TRBV9,TRBJ2-7,NA,few,CASSVTGSYEQYF,TGTGCCAGCAGCGTAACAGGGAGTTACGAGCAGTACTTC
TRBV30,TRBJ1-1,TRBD1,NA,CAWSVTGYQYTEAFF,TGTGCCTGGAGTGTGACAGGGTATCAGTACACTGAAGCTTTCTTT
TRBV30,TRBJ2-7,NA,NA,CAWSHSGFLYEQYF,TGTGCCTGGAGCCACTCGGGATTTCTGTACGAGCAGTACTTC
TRBV18,TRBJ2-7,NA,few,CASSPEVSYEQYF,TGTGCCAGCTCACCAGAGGTCTCCTACGAGCAGTACTTC
TRBV9,TRBJ1-4,TRBD1,NA,CASSVAAGTGARNEKLFF,TGTGCCAGCAGCGTAGCGGCCGGGACAGGGGCACGTAATGAAAAACTGTTTTTT
TRBV4-3,TRBJ2-5,TRBD2,few,CASSQDYGAGGLETQYF,TGCGCCAGCAGCCAAGATTATGGGGCGGGGGGTCTAGAGACCCAGTACTTC
TRBV5-6,TRBJ1-5,NA,NA,CASSLEEGSQHF,TGTGCCAGCAGCTTGGAGGAGGGCAGCCAGCATTTT
TRBV2,TRBJ2-3,NA,NA,CATPRVGKEDTQYF,TGTGCCACGCCGAGGGTAGGAAAGGAAGATACGCAGTATTTT
TRBV5-1,TRBJ2-1,TRBD2,NA,CASTQAGATDEQFF,TGCGCCAGCACCCAAGCGGGGGCGACGGATGAGCAGTTCTTC